A selection of T cell receptor beta chains follows, all from one sample in a study of CXCR3-negative and CXCR3-positive naive CD8 T cells. Following a re-call of the 5' RACE reads, TCRdb has one entry per CDR3 protein and lacks DNA. The listing contains 55,000 to 70,000 distinct CDR3 sequences. Sequencing was done on a sample of naive CXCR3+ CD8+ T cells from blood. Receptors originate from a human donor in good health. Some clones in this sample may be carry-over from other donors' samples. Both conserved end residues are part of each CDR3.

cdr3_aa j_call v_call
CASSPAGSGGYEQYF TRBJ2-7 TRBV7-9
CSARDWKVVTEVFF TRBJ1-1 TRBV20-1
CASSQHSLRVSSYEQYF TRBJ2-7 TRBV19
CASSLGFSNEQFF TRBJ2-1 TRBV7-2
CASSPSGTVSEQYF TRBJ2-7 TRBV7-8
CASSEAGLAAYNEQFF TRBJ2-1 TRBV10-2
CASSLLEPGRGNTGELFF TRBJ2-2 TRBV27
CASSASSGDTEAFF TRBJ1-1 TRBV7-2
CSATTELNQPQHF TRBJ1-5 TRBV20-1
CASSTPGPKAGELFF TRBJ2-2 TRBV7-9
CATSRGTGGGDTQYF TRBJ2-3 TRBV15
CATQSDYNEQFF TRBJ2-1 TRBV5-1
CSAEGLGGYEQYF TRBJ2-7 TRBV29-1
CASSLNHDGQETQYF TRBJ2-5 TRBV7-2
CASSGDQGLRDPLYF TRBJ1-6 TRBV9
CASSTQETQYF TRBJ2-5 TRBV4-1
CASSFRSPGNTIYF TRBJ1-3 TRBV7-6
CASSLVSSESPLHF TRBJ1-6 TRBV7-9
CSVAGSRGTEAFF TRBJ1-1 TRBV29-1
CAYEGNGPYEQYF TRBJ2-7 TRBV7-9
CASSSLTGVVKLFF TRBJ1-4 TRBV12-3/TRBV12-4
CSANRLGFGNTEAFF TRBJ1-1 TRBV20-1
CASSPILAGANVLTF TRBJ2-6 TRBV5-1
CASSLFAGGPLEQFF TRBJ2-1 TRBV11-2
CASSLVGELNGYTF TRBJ1-2 TRBV12-3/TRBV12-4
CASTTDSASYEQYF TRBJ2-7 TRBV11-2
CASSLTGTLSYEQYF TRBJ2-7 TRBV28
CASSQGPGGADGYTF TRBJ1-2 TRBV4-3
CASSLSVLAGAFEEQFF TRBJ2-1 TRBV28
CASSFWSGDTQYF TRBJ2-3 TRBV11-2
CASSRGTSGGTDTQYF TRBJ2-3 TRBV7-6
CSLGVSGELFF TRBJ2-2 TRBV29-1
CATSEPGQGAEDTEAFF TRBJ1-1 TRBV24-1
CASSQDRGQRDYEQYF TRBJ2-7 TRBV4-1
CASSLYSGIGDEQFF TRBJ2-1 TRBV27
CASSSPQGSGANVLTF TRBJ2-6 TRBV11-2
CASSKTPPGQGKTFF TRBJ1-1 TRBV21-1
CSARTGLDYGYTF TRBJ1-2 TRBV29-1
CASSLAVGDSSNTGELFF TRBJ2-2 TRBV5-1
CASSLNRPRYEQYF TRBJ2-7 TRBV5-6
CASSQINDGGNYEQYF TRBJ2-7 TRBV4-1
CASSQDMGPASFSGYTF TRBJ1-2 TRBV4-2
CSVEDPGSAGELFF TRBJ2-2 TRBV29-1
CASSPTDWDTGELFF TRBJ2-2 TRBV9